This TCR beta chain was sequenced in a study of blood T cell repertoires in COVID-19. Overall study: Both acute and convalescent COVID-19 samples were obtained from the United States, Italy and Spain.

Original methodology: Researchers report that nucleated cell counts were estimated from reference gene primer amplification. TCRdb's table, derived via immunoSEQ multiplex PCR, lists solely in-frame clones and lacks some. That table supplies the V and J calls and clone size; D and trimming were determined from the DNA. The table records some 45,000 clones, about 89% of them present only once. Per germline, CDR1 WSHSY and CDR2 SAAADI. The CDR3 extends over 14 amino acids. V lost 4 bases to trimming and J lost 4 bases; unmatched junction nucleotides: 4. This sequence was found in a man in his sixties or seventies with active COVID-19. Sequencing was done on a sample of peripheral blood. This chain connects TRBV10-2 to TRBJ1-5, with 7 bases lining up with TRBD1. CDR3 in DNA: TGCGCCAGCAGTGGCTCAGGGGGGAATCAGCCCCAGCATTTT. It is translated as CASSGSGGNQPQHF.